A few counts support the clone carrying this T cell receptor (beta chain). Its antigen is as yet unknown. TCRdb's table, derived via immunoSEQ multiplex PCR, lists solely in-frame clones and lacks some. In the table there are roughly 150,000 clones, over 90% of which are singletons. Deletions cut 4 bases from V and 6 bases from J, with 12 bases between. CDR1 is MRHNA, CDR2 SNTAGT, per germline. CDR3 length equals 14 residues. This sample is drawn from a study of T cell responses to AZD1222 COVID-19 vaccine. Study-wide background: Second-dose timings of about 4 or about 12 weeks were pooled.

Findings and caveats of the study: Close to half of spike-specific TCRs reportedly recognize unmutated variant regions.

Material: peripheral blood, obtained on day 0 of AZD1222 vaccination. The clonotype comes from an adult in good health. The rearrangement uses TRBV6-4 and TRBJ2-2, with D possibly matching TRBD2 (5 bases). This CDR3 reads CASSAHLGAGELFF. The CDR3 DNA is TGTGCCAGCAGTGCTCACTTGGGAGCCGGGGAGCTGTTTTTT.